This record looks at one T cell receptor beta chain sequence and its context. The antigen remains unidentified. The germline CDR1 and CDR2 sequences are SGHTA and FQGTGA. V dropped 5 bases and J dropped 12 bases, with 14 bases sitting between them. CDR3 size: 12 residues. Measured with immunoSEQ multiplex PCR; TCRdb has only the in-frame clones, and not every one. The table includes over 100,000 clones, around 90% detected once. This sample was included in a study of T cell responses to AZD1222 COVID-19 vaccine. Findings and limits, study-wide: Breadth and depth of Spike-specific TCRs rose after two AZD1222 doses.

The sequence derives from an adult who received the AZD1222 COVID-19 vaccine. The sample here was peripheral blood, taken 28 days after the second AZD1222 dose. This rearrangement joins TRBV7-3 to TRBJ2-1, with D hard to call. The chain's CDR3 is CASSGDSAWQFF. CDR3 in DNA: TGTGCCAGCAGCGGTGATTCCGCTTGGCAGTTCTTC.